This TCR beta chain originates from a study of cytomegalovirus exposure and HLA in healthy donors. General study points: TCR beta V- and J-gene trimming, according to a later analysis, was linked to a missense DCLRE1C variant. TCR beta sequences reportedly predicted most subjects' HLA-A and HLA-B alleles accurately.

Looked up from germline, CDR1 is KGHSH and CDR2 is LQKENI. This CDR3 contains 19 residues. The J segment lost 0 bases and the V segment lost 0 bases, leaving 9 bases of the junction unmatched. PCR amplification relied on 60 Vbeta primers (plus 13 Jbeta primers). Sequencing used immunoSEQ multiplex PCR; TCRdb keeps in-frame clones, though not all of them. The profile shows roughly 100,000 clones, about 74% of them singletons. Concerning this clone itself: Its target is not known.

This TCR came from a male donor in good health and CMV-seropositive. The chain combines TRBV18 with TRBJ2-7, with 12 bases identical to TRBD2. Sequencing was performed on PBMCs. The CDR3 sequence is CASSPPTTSGSARSYEQYF. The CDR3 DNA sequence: TGTGCCAGCTCACCACCGACGACTAGCGGGAGTGCCCGCTCCTACGAGCAGTACTTC.